This T cell receptor beta chain was identified during a study of T cell responses to AZD1222 COVID-19 vaccine. At the level of the study: Samples with a second dose at about 4 or about 12 weeks were pooled together. Study outcomes and limitations: The study found Spike-specific TCR breadth and depth rose after two AZD1222 doses. Clonal diversity may have been underestimated in mostly white British donors. Only after the peak T cell response were repertoires sampled.

Only in-frame clones appear in the TCRdb table, and some are missing; sequencing was by immunoSEQ multiplex PCR. The data show about 78,000 clones, 80% to 85% seen once. The CDR3 loop spans 15 amino acids. The V and J ends lost 4 bases and 5 bases respectively, with 14 bases between them. The germline CDR1 and CDR2 sequences are SNHLY and FYNNEI. With respect to this clone: The antigen is unknown.

This clonotype was sampled from an adult in good health. This rearrangement joins TRBV2 to TRBJ2-2; either TRBD1 or TRBD2 may fit D (5 bases each). Sequences were derived from peripheral blood, sampled on day 0 of AZD1222 vaccination. CDR3 sequence: CASSAVRGETGELFF. The CDR3 DNA sequence: TGTGCCAGCAGTGCGGTTAGAGGGGAGACCGGGGAGCTGTTTTTT.